The 21 T cell receptor beta chains reported below all come from one sample, sequenced in a study of T cells after yellow fever vaccination. TCRdb used MiXCR to reprocess the 5' RACE reads, holding one entry per CDR3 protein. The data hold fewer than 450,000 distinct CDR3 sequences, with roughly 8.6% observed a single time. Sequencing used PBMCs, obtained more than 35 days after the first yellow fever vaccination. Every receptor here comes from a man younger than 35 who received the YFV17D yellow fever vaccine.

The chain uses TRBV19 and TRBJ2-7; a possible D gene is TRBD1 (6 bases). Between the trimmed V and J ends, which lost 9 bases and 10 bases, there was a span of 10 bases. This CDR3 contains 9 residues. The V gene's germline CDR1 is LNHDA and CDR2 SQIVND (reference sequence). CDR3 coding DNA: TGTGCCAGGGGGGACAAACAGTACGTC. This codes for CARGDKQYV.

The rearrangement joins TRBV27 to TRBJ2-3, with D hard to call. The CDR3 covers 14 residues. V was cut by 2 bases and J by 1 base, with 7 bases left in between. In germline, CDR1 is MNHEY, CDR2 SMNVEV (reference sequence). CDR3 protein: CASSLVEGTDTQYF. The CDR3 DNA is TGTGCCAGCAGTTTAGTTGAGGGCACAGATACGCAGTATTTT.

This clonotype showed up just a few times. J is TRBJ1-3 and V is TRBV6-5; D may be TRBD1 (5 bases). In germline, CDR1 is MNHEY, CDR2 SVGAGI. CDR3 length: 14 amino acids. The V gene lost 8 bases and the J gene lost 0 bases, with 11 bases spanning the gap. The CDR3 nucleotides are TGTGCCAGCGAGCGGGGCGACTCTGGAAACACCATATATTTT. Its protein product is CASERGDSGNTIYF.

This chain uses TRBV7-2 with TRBJ1-2; D is ambiguous. The CDR3 length is 13 residues. The germline V gene encodes CDR1 SGHTA and CDR2 FQGNSA. Trimming pared 4 bases from V and 8 bases from J, leaving 14 bases between. CDR3 nucleotide sequence: TGTGCCAGCAGCTCAAGGCCTCCCTTAGGCTACACCTTC. It translates to CASSSRPPLGYTF.

This clonotype was seen a handful of times. CDR3 coding DNA: TGTGCCAGCGGTACAGGGGATAGCGAAAAACTGTTTTTT. Its translation: CASGTGDSEKLFF. The gene calls are TRBV6-1 and TRBJ1-4; 7 positions match TRBD1. Per the germline V gene, CDR1 is MNHNS and CDR2 is SASEGT. The CDR3 has 13 amino acids. J gave up 8 bases and V 8 bases, and 8 bases lay outside the gene matches.

The CDR3 spells CAISEAGTEETQYF. The CDR3 DNA sequence: TGTGCCATCAGTGAGGCCGGGACAGAAGAGACCCAGTACTTC. The chain joins TRBV10-3 to TRBJ2-5, with 7 bases aligning to TRBD1. CDR1 is ENHRY and CDR2 is SYGVKD in the germline V gene. The junction had 3 bases not matched to a gene; V was cut back by 2 bases and J by 3 bases. This CDR3 contains 14 residues.

The chain has TRBV4-1 and TRBJ2-7; D not certain. The CDR3 has 16 residues. CDR1 is MGHRA, CDR2 YSYEKL, per germline. Between the trimmed V and J ends, which lost 0 bases and 2 bases, there was a span of 14 bases. This chain's CDR3 is CASSQDLLDGTYEQYF. The DNA for the CDR3 is TGCGCCAGCAGCCAAGATTTATTGGACGGAACCTACGAGCAGTACTTC.

V gene TRBV10-3 combines with J gene TRBJ2-2, with D possibly called TRBD1 or TRBD2 (5 bases each). V was clipped by 8 bases and J by 1 base, with 14 bases between them. This CDR3 has 15 amino acids. Germline lookup yields CDR1 ENHRY and CDR2 SYGVKD. The CDR3, as DNA: TGTGCCATCGGGACCGGAGACCGGAACACCGGGGAGCTGTTTTTT. This encodes CAIGTGDRNTGELFF.

The sample holds a few counts of this clonotype. The gene calls are TRBV5-6 and TRBJ2-5; D not resolved. Trimming stripped 4 bases from V and 5 bases from J, with 12 bases between. The CDR3 is 13 residues long. Per the germline V gene, CDR1 is SGHDT and CDR2 is YYEEEE. The CDR3 loop is CASSVGSVETQYF. CDR3 bases: TGTGCCAGCAGCGTAGGGTCGGTGGAGACCCAGTACTTC.

DNA of the CDR3: TGCGCCAGCAGCCCCTCCACTAGCGGGGGAAACACCGGGGAGCTGTTTTTT. This gives the protein CASSPSTSGGNTGELFF. The chain uses TRBV4-1 and TRBJ2-2; 11 positions match TRBD2. The junction had 6 bases not matched to a gene; V was cut back by 4 bases and J by 2 bases. The CDR3 sequence is 17 residues long. The germline V gene encodes CDR1 MGHRA and CDR2 YSYEKL.

This clonotype came up a few times. The chain joins TRBV5-1 to TRBJ2-1; 13 bases agree with TRBD2. The CDR3 runs 14 residues. V lost 7 bases to trimming and J lost 9 bases; unmatched junction nucleotides: 7. The V gene's germline CDR1 is SGHRS and CDR2 YFSETQ. CDR3 nucleotides: TGCGCCAGCGCAGGGACTAGCGGGATGGGTGAGCAGTTCTTC. It specifies CASAGTSGMGEQFF.

This clonotype was picked up many times. The rearrangement uses TRBV5-1 and TRBJ2-3, with TRBD1 matching 8 bases. Germline-derived CDR1 and CDR2 are SGHRS and YFSETQ. The CDR3 is 16 amino acids. The J segment lost 3 bases and the V segment lost 0 bases, leaving 6 bases of the junction unmatched. Written as DNA, the CDR3 is TGCGCCAGCAGCTTGGCCGGAACAGGGGGAACAGATACGCAGTATTTT. Translated, it gives CASSLAGTGGTDTQYF.

In this sample, this clonotype turned up a few times. The chain uses TRBV5-6 and TRBJ1-6; possible D gene TRBD1, 5 bases. CDR1 SGHDT and CDR2 YYEEEE come from the germline V gene. This CDR3 has 17 amino acids. V lost 0 bases, J lost 4 bases, and 14 bases lay in between. In nucleotides, the CDR3 is TGTGCCAGCAGCTTGGAGGGGCAGGGCCTTTATAATTCACCCCTCCACTTT. Protein sequence: CASSLEGQGLYNSPLHF.

The chain joins TRBV21-1 to TRBJ2-7; the table's D call TRBD1 went unverified against the DNA. TRBV21-1 is given as a pseudogene. The CDR3 loop spans 15 amino acids. The CDR3 region is CASSKGGRGRYEQYV. The CDR3 DNA reads as TGTGCCAGCAGCAAAGGAGGCAGGGGAAGATACGAGCAGTACGTC.

The chain couples TRBV7-9 to TRBJ1-1; tentative D call: TRBD1 (5 bases). The germline CDR1 and CDR2 sequences are SEHNR and FQNEAQ (reference sequence). Trimming removed 1 base at V and 5 bases at J, with 14 bases between. The CDR3 has 15 residues. CDR3 nucleotides: TGTGCCAGCAGCTTAGGAGGGACTCAGGCAACTGAAGCTTTCTTT. Residues: CASSLGGTQATEAFF.

CDR3 in amino acids: CASTSDIETQYF. The CDR3 coding sequence is TGTGCCAGCACGTCGGACATCGAGACCCAGTACTTC. The rearrangement joins TRBV11-2 to TRBJ2-5; perhaps TRBD1 as D (5 bases). V lost 7 bases to trimming and J lost 5 bases, with 11 bases between them. This CDR3 comprises 12 residues. CDR1 is SGHAT and CDR2 is FQNNGV in the germline V gene.

The chain employs TRBV6-2 or TRBV6-3 and TRBJ1-6, with 9 bases identical to TRBD1. The V gene's germline CDR1 is MNHEY and CDR2 SVGEGT. Losses at the gene ends were 3 bases for V and 8 bases for J; bases not matched to a gene: 23. CDR3 length equals 21 residues. CDR3 DNA: TGTGCCAGCAGTTATTACCTCTGGGGACAGGGCCTGTCCGTTGGCGATTCACCCCTCCACTTT. Translation: CASSYYLWGQGLSVGDSPLHF.

This clonotype occurred a few times. The V gene is TRBV7-2, the J gene TRBJ1-1; D is unresolved. The CDR3 loop spans 13 amino acids. The V gene's germline CDR1 is SGHTA and CDR2 FQGNSA. V lost 5 bases and J lost 5, with 12 bases in between. This chain's CDR3 is CASSPGRRTEAFF. Written as DNA, the CDR3 is TGTGCCAGCAGCCCGGGCCGACGGACTGAAGCTTTCTTT.

The gene calls are TRBV20-1 and TRBJ1-2; perhaps TRBD1 as D (5 bases). The CDR3 totals 14 residues. Germline lookup yields CDR1 DFQATT and CDR2 SNEGSKA (reference sequence). V was trimmed by 3 bases and J by 7 bases, leaving 18 bases between them. The CDR3, as DNA: TGCAGTGCTAGTGCAAGTGAGGGGCTAGGTGGCTACACCTTC. Protein: CSASASEGLGGYTF.

This clonotype has only a few counts. The V call is TRBV7-2, the J call TRBJ1-1; D might be TRBD1 (5 bases). Germline-derived CDR1 and CDR2 are SGHTA and FQGNSA. The CDR3 runs 15 residues. Trimming shortened V by 1 base and J by 4 bases, and 13 bases separated the two germline ends. The CDR3 DNA reads TGTGCCAGCAGCTTAGGTCCCCCAGGGACCACTGAAGCTTTCTTT. Translation: CASSLGPPGTTEAFF.

This clonotype occurred a few times. Here the CDR3 DNA reads TGCGCCAGCAGCTCCTCGGCCGGGACACTCTCCTACGAGCAGTACTTC. It translates to CASSSSAGTLSYEQYF. This sequence joins TRBV5-1 and TRBJ2-7; D is possibly TRBD1 (6 bases). CDR1 is SGHRS, CDR2 YFSETQ, per germline. V was clipped by 3 bases and J by 0 bases, with 16 bases between them. The CDR3 totals 16 residues.